This record concerns one TCR beta chain sequence. Its matching antigen is unknown. The data originate from a study of beta chain features in type 1 diabetes. Overall study: The study examined 107,917,701 sorted cells across all samples.

The CDR3 spans 15 residues. The germline CDR1 and CDR2 sequences are SEHNR and FQNEAQ (reference sequence). After removal of 5 bases from V and 5 bases from J, the junction contained 10 bases not matched to a gene. The study reverse transcribed the entire isolated RNA, so it sequenced expressed TCRB transcripts. TCRdb's copy holds only in-frame clones and misses some; the assay was immunoSEQ multiplex PCR. The table lists about 360,000 clones, roughly 12% of them singletons. Regarding the study as a whole: An over-representation of cells with high TCR expression could result from cDNA sequencing.

The TCR sequence derives from a man aged 18 to 29 in good health. This sequence joins TRBV7-9 and TRBJ2-5; 8 nucleotides line up with TRBD1. Sequencing was performed on naive CD4+ T cells from blood. CDR3 protein: CASSLGQARWETQYF. DNA for the CDR3: TGTGCCAGCAGCCTGGGACAGGCCCGGTGGGAGACCCAGTACTTC.